Each of the 14 T cell receptor beta chains below was sequenced from the same sample in a study of T cell changes during pregnancy in multiple sclerosis. Repertoires were generated with immunoSEQ multiplex PCR, while TCRdb's copy carries only in-frame clones and drops some. This table holds some 22,000 clones, under 90% found once. Specimen: CD8+ T cells from peripheral blood mononuclear cells, collected before pregnancy. The receptors were sampled from a female donor with multiple sclerosis, enrolled in a pregnancy study.

The V gene is TRBV5-4, the J gene TRBJ2-7; 9 bases are a match to TRBD1. V shed 2 bases, J shed 7 bases, and the junction held 7 bases outside the gene matches. Per the germline V gene, CDR1 is SGHNT and CDR2 is YYREEE (reference sequence). The length of the CDR3 is 14 residues. The CDR3 protein is CASSLGTGNLEQYF. The CDR3 DNA sequence: TGTGCCAGCAGCTTAGGGACAGGGAACTTGGAGCAGTACTTC.

The chain employs TRBV6-5 and TRBJ2-2; D is undetermined. The CDR3 spans 13 residues. Trimming removed 5 bases from V and 1 base from J, with 5 bases in between. The germline CDR1 and CDR2 sequences are MNHEY and SVGAGI. The CDR3 sequence is CASSPGNTGELFF. DNA for the CDR3: TGTGCCAGCAGTCCGGGGAACACCGGGGAGCTGTTTTTT.

V usage is TRBV7-7 and J usage is TRBJ2-7, with D maybe TRBD1 (5 bases). V was cut by 5 bases and J by 0 bases, with 14 bases left in between. CDR3 size: 15 residues. Germline V gives CDR1 SSHAT, CDR2 FNYEAQ (reference sequence). CDR3 DNA sequence: TGTGCCAGCAGCCCAGGGATCCATCCCTCCTACGAGCAGTACTTC. It translates to CASSPGIHPSYEQYF.

V gene TRBV30 combines with J gene TRBJ1-2; 8 bases line up with TRBD1. Germline CDR1 is GTSNPN and CDR2 is SVGIG (reference sequence). J lost 8 bases, V lost 5 bases, and 7 bases had no gene match. The CDR3 has 12 residues. The CDR3 reads CAWWDRRGGYTF. CDR3 in DNA: TGTGCCTGGTGGGACAGGAGAGGCGGCTACACCTTC.

The chain carries TRBV2 and TRBJ2-7; weak D call: TRBD1 (5 bases). Looked up from germline, CDR1 is SNHLY and CDR2 is FYNNEI. The CDR3 consists of 15 residues. V lost 8 bases, J lost 3 bases, and 20 bases lay in between. Here the CDR3 reads CASSQGADTIYEQYF. Written as DNA, the CDR3 is TGTGCCAGCTCCCAGGGCGCGGACACGATCTACGAGCAGTACTTC.

J is TRBJ2-5 and V is TRBV7-9; 7 nucleotides line up with TRBD1. CDR3 length equals 14 residues. The V gene end was trimmed by 5 bases and the J gene end by 1 base; junction bases not matched to a gene: 4. Germline CDR1 reads SEHNR; CDR2 reads FQNEAQ (reference sequence). CDR3 bases: TGTGCCAGCAGCCGGGACAGCAGCCAAGAGACCCAGTACTTC. Translated, it gives CASSRDSSQETQYF.

The J gene is TRBJ2-2, the V gene TRBV6-5, with 7 bases that match TRBD2. The J segment lost 6 bases and the V segment lost 2 bases, leaving 0 bases of the junction unmatched. Germline V gene data show CDR1 as MNHEY and CDR2 as SVGAGI. This CDR3 has 13 residues. DNA for the CDR3: TGTGCCAGCAGTTACGGGGGGGCCGGGGAGCTGTTTTTT. Translating it yields CASSYGGAGELFF.

CDR3 sequence: CASSWAIAENYEQYF. The DNA for the CDR3 is TGTGCCAGCAGCTGGGCCATAGCGGAGAACTACGAGCAGTACTTC. This sequence joins TRBV5-4 and TRBJ2-7, with a possible D match to TRBD2 (6 bases). Germline CDR1 is SGHNT and CDR2 is YYREEE (reference sequence). Trimming took 3 bases from V and 3 from J, leaving 16 bases between them. The CDR3 spans 15 residues.

This clone was observed a handful of times. V is TRBV7-6 and J is TRBJ2-5, with TRBD2 identical over 7 bases. The CDR3 is 14 residues long. Germline CDR1 and CDR2: SGHVS and FNYEAQ. J was trimmed by 1 base and V by 5 bases; bases with no gene match: 4. The CDR3 nucleotides read TGTGCCAGCAGCGGGAGGGACTTCCAAGAGACCCAGTACTTC. It encodes CASSGRDFQETQYF. Based on the CDR3 plus reference TRBV7-6 and TRBJ2-5, the full variable domain is GAGVSQSPRYKVTKRGQDVALRCDPISGHVSLYWYRQALGQGPEFLTYFNYEAQQDKSGLPNDRFSAERPEGSISTLTIQRTEQRDSAMYRCASSGRDFQETQYFGPGTRLLVL.

The chain has TRBV10-3 and TRBJ2-1, with D perhaps matching TRBD1 (6 bases). Trimming pared 0 bases from V and 7 bases from J, leaving 16 bases between. CDR1 ENHRY and CDR2 SYGVKD come from the germline V gene. This CDR3 is built from 16 residues. The CDR3 DNA sequence: TGTGCCATCAGTGAGTCGGGACAAAGGGCCGAAAATGAGCAGTTCTTC. Residues: CAISESGQRAENEQFF.

The V gene is TRBV28, the J gene TRBJ2-3; D gene uncertain. Germline CDR1 reads MDHEN; CDR2 reads SYDVKM. There are 16 residues in the CDR3. Trimming stripped 2 bases from V and 1 base from J, with 13 bases between. The CDR3 DNA reads TGTGCCAGCAGTTTAGTGGAGTCTGGTGGCACAGATACGCAGTATTTT. Translated: CASSLVESGGTDTQYF.

The chain combines TRBV11-2 with TRBJ1-1, with 7 bases lining up with TRBD1. The trim removed 6 bases at V and 4 bases at J, leaving 11 bases unmatched. Germline CDR1 SGHAT, CDR2 FQNNGV. The CDR3 runs 15 residues. Here the CDR3 reads CASRYRQGLGTEAFF. CDR3 DNA sequence: TGTGCCAGCAGATACCGACAGGGTTTAGGCACTGAAGCTTTCTTT.

This rearrangement joins TRBV5-5 to TRBJ1-2; 8 positions match TRBD1. The CDR3 is made up of 15 amino acids. V lost 4 bases and J lost 2; bases outside the gene matches: 7. Germline lookup yields CDR1 SGHKS and CDR2 YYEKEE (reference sequence). The CDR3, as DNA: TGTGCCAGCAGCATCGACAGGGGTGCGAACTATGGCTACACCTTC. This translates into CASSIDRGANYGYTF.

The chain links TRBV19 to TRBJ2-3; TRBD1 aligns across 9 bases. The length of the CDR3 is 15 residues. CDR1 LNHDA and CDR2 SQIVND come from the germline V gene (reference sequence). Trimming at V came to 2 bases and at J to 3 bases, leaving 3 bases not matched to a gene. In DNA, the CDR3 is TGTGCCAGTAGTATAATTGGACAGGGGACAGATACGCAGTATTTT. It yields the protein CASSIIGQGTDTQYF.